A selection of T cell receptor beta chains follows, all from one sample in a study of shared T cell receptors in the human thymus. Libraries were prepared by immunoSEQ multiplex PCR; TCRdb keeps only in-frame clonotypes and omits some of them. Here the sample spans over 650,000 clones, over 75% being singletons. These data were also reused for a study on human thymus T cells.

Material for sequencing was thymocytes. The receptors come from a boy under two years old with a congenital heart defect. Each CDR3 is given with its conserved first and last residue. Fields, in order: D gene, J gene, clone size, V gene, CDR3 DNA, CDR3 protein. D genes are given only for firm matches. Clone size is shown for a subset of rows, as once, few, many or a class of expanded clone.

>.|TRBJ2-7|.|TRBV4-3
TGCGCCAGCAGCCAAGAACTAGCCGCTCCCTACGAGCAGTACTTC
CASSQELAAPYEQYF
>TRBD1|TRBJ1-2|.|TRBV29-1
TGCAGCGTTGAAAACAGGGGGCAGGACTATGGCTACACCTTC
CSVENRGQDYGYTF
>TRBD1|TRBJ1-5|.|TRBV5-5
TGTGCCAGCAGCTTGGGGACAGGGAAAAGTCAGCCCCAGCATTTT
CASSLGTGKSQPQHF
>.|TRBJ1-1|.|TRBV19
TGTGCCAGTAGTATAGATTTAGGGCAGGGTGGCACTGAAGCTTTCTTT
CASSIDLGQGGTEAFF
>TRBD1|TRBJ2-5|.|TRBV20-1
TGCAGGGACAGGGTTATAGAGACCCAGTACTTC
CRDRVIETQYF
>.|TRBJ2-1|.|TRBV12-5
TGTGCTAGTGGTTTGGTTTTCCCCGGAGCGGCCTACAATGAGCAGTTCTTC
CASGLVFPGAAYNEQFF
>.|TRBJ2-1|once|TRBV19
TGTGCCAGTAGTATAGTATCGCATAGGCAGTTCTTC
CASSIVSHRQFF
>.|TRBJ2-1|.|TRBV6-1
TGTGCCAGTACAGGCCGGGTACAATGTGAGCAGTTCTTC
CASTGRVQCEQFF
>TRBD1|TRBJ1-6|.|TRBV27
TGTGCCAGCAGTTCAGGGGGCCCATCTAATTCACCCCTCCACTTT
CASSSGGPSNSPLHF
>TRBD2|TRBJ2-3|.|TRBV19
TGTGCCAGTAGTATACGTACTAGCGGGAGGTCCACAGATACGCAGTATTTT
CASSIRTSGRSTDTQYF
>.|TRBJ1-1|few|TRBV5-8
TGTGCCAGCAGCCCGGAAGCTTTCTTT
CASSPEAFF
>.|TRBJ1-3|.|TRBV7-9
TGTGCCAGCAGCTTAGAGGGGTACCCTGGAAACACCATATATTTT
CASSLEGYPGNTIYF
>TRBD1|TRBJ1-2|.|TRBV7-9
TGTGCCAGCAGCTTAGCAGGGGGCGCTGACCCTAACTATGGCTACACCTTC
CASSLAGGADPNYGYTF
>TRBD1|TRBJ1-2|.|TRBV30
TGTGCCTGGAGTCCAGAGGGACAGCTTCTTAACTATGGCTACACCTTC
CAWSPEGQLLNYGYTF
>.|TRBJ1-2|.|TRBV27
TGTGCCAGCAGTTTATCCCTCTCGTATGGCTACACCTTC
CASSLSLSYGYTF
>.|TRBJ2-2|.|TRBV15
TGTGCCACCAGCAGGGTGACGGGTTCGACCGGGGAGCTGTTTTTT
CATSRVTGSTGELFF
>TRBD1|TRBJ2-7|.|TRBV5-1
TGCGCCAGCAGCGGAGAGGGACAGGGGCACTACGAGCAGTACTTC
CASSGEGQGHYEQYF
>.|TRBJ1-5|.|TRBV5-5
TGTGCCAGCAGCTTGGTGGCAACTAGGGGCAATCAGCCCCAGCATTTT
CASSLVATRGNQPQHF
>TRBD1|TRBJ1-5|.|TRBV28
TGTGCCAGCAGCAGGGGGCAGGGCAATCAGCCCCAGCATTTT
CASSRGQGNQPQHF
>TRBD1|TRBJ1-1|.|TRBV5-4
TGTGCCAGCAGATGTACAGGGGGCACTGAAGCTTTCTTT
CASRCTGGTEAFF
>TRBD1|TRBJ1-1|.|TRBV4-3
TGCGCCAGCAGCCACGACAGGGAAGGTTGGACTGAAGCTTTCTTT
CASSHDREGWTEAFF
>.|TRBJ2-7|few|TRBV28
TGTGCCAGCAGCACGACAGGCTACGAGCAGTACTTC
CASSTTGYEQYF
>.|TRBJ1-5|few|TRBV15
TGTGCCACCAGCAGAGATGTAAAAGGGACTTTTCAGCCCCAGCATTTT
CATSRDVKGTFQPQHF
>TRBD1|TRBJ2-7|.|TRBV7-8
TGTGCCAGCAGCGTCGGGACAGAAGACTACTACGAGCAGTACTTC
CASSVGTEDYYEQYF
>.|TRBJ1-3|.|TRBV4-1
TGCGCCAGCAGCCAAGATACGGGTCAGAACACCATATATTTT
CASSQDTGQNTIYF
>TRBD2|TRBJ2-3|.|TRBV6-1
TGTGCCAGCAGTGAACACCCTAGCGGGAGAGGCACAGATACGCAGTATTTT
CASSEHPSGRGTDTQYF
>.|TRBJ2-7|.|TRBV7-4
TGTGCCAGCAGCTTAAAGACAGAGTGCTACGAGCAGTACTTC
CASSLKTECYEQYF
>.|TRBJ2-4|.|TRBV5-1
TGCGCCAGCAGCTCCCACGGCAAACTACAGGGTACGGTTGGAAACATTCAGTACTTC
CASSSHGKLQGTVGNIQYF
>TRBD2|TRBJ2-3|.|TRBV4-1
TGCGCCAGCAGCGGCCTAGCGGGAGCCCTTAGCACAGATACGCAGTATTTT
CASSGLAGALSTDTQYF
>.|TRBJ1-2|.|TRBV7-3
TGTGCCAGCAGCCCCTTCGGCGGGGGACCGGCTAACTATGGCTACACCTTC
CASSPFGGGPANYGYTF
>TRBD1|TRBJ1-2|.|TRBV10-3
TGTGCCATCAGGGGACAGGCTCTCAACTATGGCTACACCTTC
CAIRGQALNYGYTF
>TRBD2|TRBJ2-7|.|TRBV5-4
TGTGCCAGCAGCTTGTCCCTAGCGGGAGCTGAATACGAGCAGTACTTC
CASSLSLAGAEYEQYF
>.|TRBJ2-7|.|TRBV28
TGTGCCAGCAGTTTAGCAGGGGACTACGAGCAGTACTTC
CASSLAGDYEQYF
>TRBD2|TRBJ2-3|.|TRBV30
TGTGCCTGGAGTCGTACTAGCGCTAGCACAGATACGCAGTATTTT
CAWSRTSASTDTQYF
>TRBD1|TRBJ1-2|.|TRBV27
TGTGCCAGCAGTTTATTGGCAGGGGGCGCCTATGGCTACACCTTC
CASSLLAGGAYGYTF
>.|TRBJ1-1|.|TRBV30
TGTGCCTGGATTGCTGACAGGTCGTTGGGGCGGCGGGTGGCCACTGAAGCTTTCTTT
CAWIADRSLGRRVATEAFF
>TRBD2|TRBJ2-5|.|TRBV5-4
TGTGCCAGCAGCTTTGGTAGCGGGAGGGCCCAAGAGACCCAGTACTTC
CASSFGSGRAQETQYF
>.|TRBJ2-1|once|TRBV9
TGTGCCAGCAGCTCCCGGAGCGGAGAGAGCTCCTACAATGAGCAGTTCTTC
CASSSRSGESSYNEQFF
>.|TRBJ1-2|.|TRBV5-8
TGTGCCAGCAGCTTGCTGGCAAGGAGATATGGCTACACCTTC
CASSLLARRYGYTF
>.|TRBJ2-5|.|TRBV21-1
TGTGCCAGCAGCCTGGGACAGGGAGGACAAGAGACCCAGTACTTC
CASSLGQGGQETQYF
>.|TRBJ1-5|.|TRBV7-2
TGTGCCAGCAGCCCCACCACGGGGCCCCAGCATTTT
CASSPTTGPQHF
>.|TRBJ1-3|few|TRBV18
TGTGCCAGCTCACCACCGCCAGACTCTGGAAACACCATATATTTT
CASSPPPDSGNTIYF
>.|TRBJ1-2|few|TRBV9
TGTGCCAGCAGCGTGGAACGCAGGGGAGTCTATGGCTACACCTTC
CASSVERRGVYGYTF
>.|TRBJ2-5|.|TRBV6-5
TGTGTCAGCAGTGAAGGGGGGGTCAGGGAGACCCAGTACTTC
CVSSEGGVRETQYF
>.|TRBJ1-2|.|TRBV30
TGTGCCTGGAGTGTACGGGAGGTTTTCTATGGCTACACCTTC
CAWSVREVFYGYTF
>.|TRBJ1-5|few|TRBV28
TGTGCCAGCAGTTCCCCTTATCAGCCCCAGCATTTT
CASSSPYQPQHF
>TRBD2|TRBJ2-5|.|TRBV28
TGTGCCAGCAGTTCTCACAGCGGGAGGGCCAAAAAGACCCAGTACTTC
CASSSHSGRAKKTQYF
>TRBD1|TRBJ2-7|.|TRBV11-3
TGTGCCAGCAGCGCCGGACAGGGGATCTCCTACGAGCAGTACTTC
CASSAGQGISYEQYF